This TCR beta chain came from a study of PD-L1 blockade in urothelial cancer. TCRdb keeps only in-frame clones here, not all; method: immunoSEQ multiplex PCR. The sample lists tens of thousands of clones, around 82% occurring once. Unmatched junction bases numbered 5, after V lost 4 bases and J lost 10 bases. This CDR3 contains 12 residues. Germline V CDR1 and CDR2: MNHEY, SVGAGI. This TCR came from a man between 65 and 85 years old with urothelial cancer. The specimen comprised PBMCs, sampled around atezolizumab (anti-PD-L1) treatment. The chain couples TRBV6-5 to TRBJ1-1, with TRBD1 matching over 8 bases. The DNA for the CDR3 is TGTGCCAGCAGTTCCCACAGGGGGGTAGCTTTCTTT. This translates into CASSSHRGVAFF.